The entry below gives a single TCR beta chain sequence along with its context. CDR1 is SGDLS and CDR2 is YYNGEE in the germline V gene. This CDR3 spans 16 amino acids. V dropped 3 bases and J dropped 3; count of bases not matched to a gene: 5. These data come from a study of cytomegalovirus exposure and HLA in healthy donors. Sequenced by immunoSEQ multiplex PCR; TCRdb stores in-frame clones only, minus some. Found here are 120,000 or so clones, 85% to 90% of them singletons; the top ten hold around 1.1%. Sequencing input: PBMCs. The chain has TRBV9 and TRBJ2-3, with TRBD1 identical over 12 bases. The sequence derives from a woman aged 18-29 years in good health and CMV-seronegative. The CDR3 DNA reads TGTGCCAGCAGCGCGGGGGACAGGGGGCTGACAGATACGCAGTATTTT. Protein product: CASSAGDRGLTDTQYF.